This T cell receptor (beta chain) derives from a study of vaccination and CD4 T cells after COVID-19. The wider study: Convalescent donors: six male, four female; seven Caucasian, two Asian, one multiracial, two Hispanic.

Stated treatment: approximately nine-day PBMC culture with coronavirus spike peptide pools or control peptides (ViraFEST assay). With about ten days of culture completed, CD4+ T cells were isolated by negative selection. The Oncomine TCR Beta short-read assay was what sequenced the DNA obtained from cultured CD4+ T cells. Each CDR3 protein gets one entry after TCRdb re-called the PCR reads with MiXCR. The sample records 13,000 to 15,000 distinct CDR3 sequences, about two fifths being singletons. This clonotype occurred once. The antigen is undetermined. The V and J ends lost 5 bases and 5 bases respectively, with 9 bases between them. The CDR3 contains 12 residues. The germline V gene has CDR1 MDHEN and CDR2 SYDVKM.

Sequenced sample: CD4+ T cells from blood, cultured in vitro. V is TRBV28 and J is TRBJ1-2; no clear D. The receptor's source is a human donor who had recovered from COVID-19. This chain's CDR3 is CASSQTDYGYTF. CDR3 DNA sequence: TGTGCCAGCAGTCAGACGGATTATGGCTACACCTTC.